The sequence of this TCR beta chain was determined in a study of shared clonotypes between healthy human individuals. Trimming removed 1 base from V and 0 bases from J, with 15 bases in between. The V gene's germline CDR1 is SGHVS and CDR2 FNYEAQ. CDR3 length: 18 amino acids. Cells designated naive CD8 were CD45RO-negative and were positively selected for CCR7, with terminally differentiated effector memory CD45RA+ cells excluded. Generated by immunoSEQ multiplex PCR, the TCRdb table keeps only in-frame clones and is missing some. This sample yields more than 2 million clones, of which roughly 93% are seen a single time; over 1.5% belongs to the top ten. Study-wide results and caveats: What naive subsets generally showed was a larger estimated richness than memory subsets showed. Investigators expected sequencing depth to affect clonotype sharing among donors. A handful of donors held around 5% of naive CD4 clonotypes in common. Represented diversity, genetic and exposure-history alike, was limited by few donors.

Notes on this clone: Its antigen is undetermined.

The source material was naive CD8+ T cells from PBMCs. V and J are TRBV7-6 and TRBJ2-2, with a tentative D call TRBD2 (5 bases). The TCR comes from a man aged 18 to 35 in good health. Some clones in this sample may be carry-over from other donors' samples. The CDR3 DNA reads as TGTGCCAGCAGCTTAGGTTTGTGGGGAGACGCGAACACCGGGGAGCTGTTTTTT. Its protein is CASSLGLWGDANTGELFF.